This T cell receptor beta chain was sequenced for a study of cytomegalovirus exposure and HLA in healthy donors. On this clone: Its antigen is unknown.

V dropped 5 bases and J dropped 1 base, with 14 bases sitting between them. The germline V gene has CDR1 SEHNR and CDR2 FQNEAQ (reference sequence). CDR3 size: 15 residues. The primer mix had 60 Vbeta and 13 Jbeta primers. The repertoire was sequenced with immunoSEQ multiplex PCR; TCRdb's copy has only in-frame clones and lacks some. The sample contains approximately 91,000 clones, about two thirds of which appear only once. Points from the study as a whole: Most TCR sequences proved rare, with some public TCRs found in many donors. CMV serostatus stood as the only immune exposure information on hand. DRB1 showed the most TCR associations and HLA-C the fewest in a later analysis, as rates varied by HLA locus. Later genetic work tied a missense DCLRE1C variant to beta-chain V and J trimming.

The sample comprised PBMCs. This receptor was obtained from a human donor in good health. The chain employs TRBV7-9 and TRBJ1-2, with D perhaps matching TRBD1 (5 bases). In DNA, the CDR3 is TGTGCCAGCAGCCCAACAGTGGGGGGTAACTATGGCTACACCTTC. Residues: CASSPTVGGNYGYTF.